This T cell receptor (beta chain) was identified during a study of regulatory T cells in long-lasting Graves disease. Of note for this clonotype: Its matching antigen is unknown.

Construction of the TCR beta libraries employed iRepertoire HTBI primers in conjunction with Arm-PCR of CDR3 regions. TCRdb recomputed calls from the multiplex PCR reads with MiXCR, one row per CDR3 protein. The sample holds about 540,000 distinct CDR3 sequences, roughly 12% seen once. Study outcomes and limitations: A reduction in accuracy may have resulted from the small sample size. Patients with persistent disease shared around 2,700 public clonotypes, outpacing the roughly 870 shared by new patients.

Time point described: newly diagnosed GD, antithyroid drugs for less than 3 months. Following extraction of RNA from PBMCs, that RNA was used to make the TCR library. CDR3 length: 16 residues. Germline-derived CDR1 and CDR2 are KGHSH and LQKENI. Trimming removed 4 bases from V and 2 bases from J, with 17 bases in between. The same sample was also studied in work on T cells in Graves' hyperthyroidism and ophthalmopathy. This second study says: Hyperthyroidism was newly diagnosed in patients aged 18 to 65 (duration under 2 months).

Sequences were derived from peripheral blood mononuclear cells (PBMCs), sampled at new diagnosis, from a patient treated with antithyroid drugs. This clonotype was sampled from a man aged 25 to 45 with Graves disease. This chain joins TRBV18 and TRBJ2-5, with D tentatively TRBD2 (5 bases). The CDR3 loop reads CASSRIEGPLQETQYF. CDR3 nucleotide sequence: TGTGCCAGCTCACGAATAGAGGGTCCCCTACAAGAGACCCAGTACTTC. The full variable domain, its missing parts supplied by reference TRBV18 and TRBJ2-5, is NAGVMQNPRHLVRRRGQEARLRCSPMKGHSHVYWYRQLPEEGLKFMVYLQKENIIDESGMPKERFSAEFPKEGPSILRIQQVVRGDSAAYFCASSRIEGPLQETQYFGPGTRLLVL.